These 32 T cell receptor beta chains came from one sample sequenced in a study of blood T cell repertoires in COVID-19 (dated by TCRdb to about 2020). The protocol used for the library was the immunoSEQ multiplex PCR assay. What TCRdb holds here is the immuneACCESS table cut down to in-frame rearrangements. Part of the clones is not present; checked against another copy, under half of the missing clones reflect an unresolved V gene, and the others are unexplained. In this sample the table shows about 25,000 clones, over 70% of which occur a single time. The biggest ten clones account for about 51% of the sample. Sequenced sample: peripheral blood. The receptor source for this set is a man aged 50 to 60 with active or convalescent COVID-19.

The chain couples TRBV6-5 to TRBJ2-1; 8 nucleotides align to TRBD2. With 2 bases clipped from V and 7 bases from J, the junction kept 7 bases outside the gene matches. Germline V gene sequence: CDR1 MNHEY, CDR2 SVGAGI. This CDR3 has 15 amino acids. The CDR3 loop is CASSYGAGGQNEQFF. CDR3 sequence (DNA): TGTGCCAGCAGTTACGGGGCGGGGGGCCAAAATGAGCAGTTCTTC.

The chain has TRBV18 and TRBJ2-5; TRBD1 might be the D (6 bases). Germline V gene lookup returns CDR1 KGHSH and CDR2 LQKENI. V lost 6 bases and J lost 3, with 11 bases in between. The CDR3 contains 13 residues. The CDR3 region has the DNA TGTGCCAGCTCCCCGGACAGTAAAGAGACCCAGTACTTC. Residues: CASSPDSKETQYF. Based on the CDR3 plus reference TRBV18 and TRBJ2-5, the full variable domain is NAGVMQNPRHLVRRRGQEARLRCSPMKGHSHVYWYRQLPEEGLKFMVYLQKENIIDESGMPKERFSAEFPKEGPSILRIQQVVRGDSAAYFCASSPDSKETQYFGPGTRLLVL.

Worth noting for this clone: This sample also contains other DNA sequences that code for the same CDR3. The CDR3 is CASKAGGTYEQYF. DNA for the CDR3: TGTGCCAGCAAGGCAGGGGGAACCTACGAGCAGTACTTC. V usage is TRBV27 and J usage is TRBJ2-7, with 7 bases lining up with TRBD1. Germline lookup yields CDR1 MNHEY and CDR2 SMNVEV (reference sequence). The CDR3 runs 13 residues. V was clipped by 7 bases and J by 2 bases; unmatched bases: 5.

CDR3 region: CASSDSTSGGADTQYF. Here the CDR3 DNA reads TGTGCCAGCAGTGACTCGACTAGCGGGGGGGCAGATACGCAGTATTTT. The gene calls are TRBV6-4 and TRBJ2-3; TRBD2 agrees at 14 bases. With V trimmed by 0 bases and J by 4 bases, 0 bases remained unmatched. The CDR3 contains 16 residues. Germline assignment: CDR1 MRHNA and CDR2 SNTAGT.

The chain uses TRBV9 and TRBJ2-3; D is possibly TRBD1 (5 bases). From germline, CDR1 is SGDLS and CDR2 YYNGEE. Trimming took off 0 bases at V and 2 bases at J, with 10 bases between the two ends. The CDR3 runs 15 residues. The CDR3 region is CASSVGGRFTDTQYF. As DNA, the CDR3 is TGTGCCAGCAGCGTAGGGGGCCGCTTCACAGATACGCAGTATTTT.

The V call is TRBV18, the J call TRBJ1-1; no clear D. Germline V gene data show CDR1 as KGHSH and CDR2 as LQKENI. This CDR3 is 17 amino acids long. The germline V and J ends were trimmed by 1 base and 1 base, with 16 bases remaining between them. CDR3 sequence reads: CASSPLGRVPTNTEAFF. The CDR3 bases are TGTGCCAGCTCACCACTGGGGAGGGTCCCGACGAACACTGAAGCTTTCTTT.

The rearrangement joins TRBV15 to TRBJ2-1; the D is unclear. CDR3 length: 16 amino acids. The germline gives CDR1 LNHNV, CDR2 YYDKDF (reference sequence). V dropped 4 bases and J dropped 2 bases, with 15 bases sitting between them. CDR3 residues: CATSTPTLLAYNEQFF. CDR3 nucleotides: TGTGCCACCAGCACCCCTACCCTTCTAGCCTACAATGAGCAGTTCTTC. Filled out from reference TRBV15 and TRBJ2-1, the complete variable domain reads DAMVIQNPRYQVTQFGKPVTLSCSQTLNHNVMYWYQQKSSQAPKLLFHYYDKDFNNEADTPDNFQSRRPNTSFCFLDIRSPGLGDTAMYLCATSTPTLLAYNEQFFGPGTRLTVL.

V and J are TRBV16 and TRBJ1-5; D might be TRBD1 (6 bases). Trimming stripped 1 base from V and 0 bases from J, with 19 bases between. The CDR3 is 19 residues long. The germline gives CDR1 KGHSY, CDR2 FQNENV. CDR3 DNA sequence: TGTGCCAGCAGCCAATTCGAGGGCAGGGGCCGATATAGCAATCAGCCCCAGCATTTT. Translating gives CASSQFEGRGRYSNQPQHF.

The chain is built from TRBV10-3 and TRBJ1-1; D is unclear. CDR3 length: 14 residues. The germline V gene encodes CDR1 ENHRY and CDR2 SYGVKD. Between the trimmed V and J ends, which lost 4 bases and 2 bases, there was a span of 11 bases. CDR3 protein: CAISGGSGNTEAFF. DNA for the CDR3: TGTGCCATCAGTGGAGGTAGCGGAAACACTGAAGCTTTCTTT.

The rearrangement uses TRBV19 and TRBJ2-1; 12 bases are shared with TRBD1. From germline, CDR1 is LNHDA and CDR2 SQIVND (reference sequence). J was trimmed by 9 bases and V by 2 bases; bases with no gene match: 8. This CDR3 comprises 16 residues. The CDR3 protein is CASSIRPGQGAFEQFF. CDR3 sequence (DNA): TGTGCCAGTAGTATAAGGCCGGGACAGGGGGCCTTTGAGCAGTTCTTC.

J is TRBJ1-5 and V is TRBV18; the match to TRBD1 covers 8 bases. The CDR3 spans 15 residues. Germline CDR1 is KGHSH and CDR2 is LQKENI. Unmatched junction bases numbered 8, after V lost 4 bases and J lost 6 bases. The CDR3: CASSRTGLEGQPQHF. The CDR3 DNA is TGTGCCAGCTCACGGACAGGGTTGGAGGGTCAGCCCCAGCATTTT.

The rearrangement joins TRBV12-3 or TRBV12-4 to TRBJ2-2; no clear D gene. This CDR3 comprises 13 residues. The V end was cut by 3 bases, the J end by 7 bases, with 9 bases between. CDR3 amino acids: CASSFLQDGELFF. CDR3 bases: TGTGCCAGCAGTTTCCTCCAGGACGGGGAGCTGTTTTTT.

The V call is TRBV16, the J call TRBJ1-3, with 9 bases aligning to TRBD1. Germline lookup yields CDR1 KGHSY and CDR2 FQNENV. The CDR3 has 18 amino acids. V shed 6 bases, J shed 0 bases, and the junction held 12 bases outside the gene matches. CDR3 in amino acids: CASRPYTGGKSSGNTIYF. CDR3 sequence (DNA): TGTGCCAGCAGACCTTACACAGGGGGCAAAAGCTCTGGAAACACCATATATTTT.

The chain links TRBV7-3 to TRBJ2-1; D perhaps matches TRBD2 (5 bases). Trimming took off 1 base at V and 3 bases at J, with 31 bases between the two ends. From germline, CDR1 is SGHTA and CDR2 FQGTGA. The CDR3 is 22 residues long. The CDR3, as DNA: TGTGCCAGCAGCTTAAAGTCCCCGTACGGCGGCCCACCGGACTTTATCTACAATGAGCAGTTCTTC. Its protein is CASSLKSPYGGPPDFIYNEQFF.

The J gene is TRBJ2-7, the V gene TRBV28, with TRBD1 matching over 8 bases. The CDR3 consists of 15 residues. The V gene end was trimmed by 6 bases and the J gene end by 2 bases; junction bases not matched to a gene: 9. Germline V gives CDR1 MDHEN, CDR2 SYDVKM. CDR3 DNA: TGTGCCAGCAGCGGGGACAGGACTTCCGCCTACGAGCAGTACTTC. It is translated as CASSGDRTSAYEQYF.

The chain employs TRBV28 and TRBJ1-5; D ambiguous. This CDR3 spans 14 amino acids. V lost 5 bases and J lost 6, with 14 bases in between. Germline loops: CDR1 MDHEN, CDR2 SYDVKM. The CDR3 nucleotides read TGTGCCAGCAGTCCCCCCAATCGGGGTCAGCCCCAGCATTTT. Translated, it gives CASSPPNRGQPQHF.

This rearrangement joins TRBV5-6 to TRBJ1-2; 10 bases fit TRBD1. Trimming removed 4 bases from V and 6 bases from J; junction bases left unmatched: 3. The germline gives CDR1 SGHDT, CDR2 YYEEEE. The CDR3 spans 13 residues. CDR3 amino acids: CASSTGTGDGYTF. In DNA, the CDR3 is TGTGCCAGCAGCACCGGGACAGGGGATGGCTACACCTTC.

The CDR3 bases are TGCGCCAGCAGCTTGGTGTACTCACCGATCCTTGAGCAGTTCTTC. Encoded protein: CASSLVYSPILEQFF. The rearrangement joins TRBV5-1 to TRBJ2-1, with unresolved D. The germline V gene has CDR1 SGHRS and CDR2 YFSETQ. The CDR3 spans 15 residues. V shed 0 bases and J shed 9 bases, with 16 bases lying between them. Full variable domain (missing parts from reference TRBV5-1 and TRBJ2-1): KAGVTQTPRYLIKTRGQQVTLSCSPISGHRSVSWYQQTPGQGLQFLFEYFSETQRNKGNFPGRFSGRQFSNSRSEMNVSTLELGDSALYLCASSLVYSPILEQFFGPGTRLTVL.

The CDR3 DNA reads TGTGCCAGCAGAGGACACTCATATAGCAATCAGCCCCAGCATTTT. Amino acids: CASRGHSYSNQPQHF. The rearrangement joins TRBV28 to TRBJ1-5; D possibly corresponds to TRBD1 (5 bases). The CDR3 runs 15 residues. V shed 6 bases and J shed 0 bases, with 12 bases lying between them. CDR1 MDHEN and CDR2 SYDVKM come from the germline V gene. The entire variable domain, with the rest obtained from reference TRBV28 and TRBJ1-5, is as follows: DVKVTQSSRYLVKRTGEKVFLECVQDMDHENMFWYRQDPGLGLRLIYFSYDVKMKEKGDIPEGYSVSREKKERFSLILESASTNQTSMYLCASRGHSYSNQPQHFGDGTRLSIL.

The rearrangement joins TRBV19 to TRBJ2-7, with 8 positions matching TRBD1. V lost 5 bases to trimming and J lost 4 bases; unmatched junction nucleotides: 10. The CDR3 covers 15 residues. Germline values: CDR1 LNHDA, CDR2 SQIVND (reference sequence). The CDR3 protein is CASSSIDRGGYEQYF. The CDR3 DNA is TGTGCCAGTAGTTCGATAGACAGGGGAGGTTACGAGCAGTACTTC.

The V and J genes are TRBV4-1 and TRBJ2-4; 7 nucleotides align to TRBD1. Germline CDR1 and CDR2: MGHRA and YSYEKL. The trim removed 0 bases at V and 6 bases at J, leaving 5 bases unmatched. The CDR3 totals 15 residues. The CDR3 loop is CASSQDRDSLNIQYF. The CDR3 bases are TGCGCCAGCAGCCAAGACCGGGACAGCCTAAACATTCAGTACTTC.

The gene calls are TRBV3-1 (or the pseudogene TRBV3-2) and TRBJ1-3; unclear D gene. Trimming removed 2 bases from V and 2 bases from J, with 13 bases in between. The CDR3 runs 16 residues. Germline loops: CDR1 LGHDT, CDR2 YNNKEL (reference sequence). The CDR3 coding sequence is TGTGCCAGCAGCCAATTGGGCACCTTGGCTGGAAACACCATATATTTT. Protein sequence: CASSQLGTLAGNTIYF.

This chain joins TRBV7-2 and TRBJ1-5; D is undetermined. The V gene's germline CDR1 is SGHTA and CDR2 FQGNSA. V was pared by 4 bases and J by 7 bases, with 8 bases between. The CDR3 runs 12 residues. CDR3 residues: CASSSLLQPQHF. The CDR3 nucleotides are TGTGCCAGCAGCTCACTCTTACAGCCCCAGCATTTT. The full variable domain, its missing parts supplied by reference TRBV7-2 and TRBJ1-5, is GAGVSQSPSNKVTEKGKDVELRCDPISGHTALYWYRQSLGQGLEFLIYFQGNSAPDKSGLPSDRFSAERTGGSVSTLTIQRTQQEDSAVYLCASSSLLQPQHFGDGTRLSIL.

This clone was counted between two and nine times. J is TRBJ2-2 and V is TRBV6-6; 8 nucleotides align to TRBD1. The CDR3 runs 15 residues. Germline trimming cut 7 bases from V and 0 bases from J; bases unmatched to any gene: 4. Germline CDR1 MNHNY, CDR2 SVGAGI (reference sequence). The CDR3: CASTKDRANTGELFF. CDR3 bases: TGTGCCAGCACCAAGGACAGGGCGAACACCGGGGAGCTGTTTTTT.

The rearrangement uses TRBV5-1 and TRBJ2-7; D is unresolved. CDR1 SGHRS and CDR2 YFSETQ come from the germline V gene. V was shortened by 0 bases and J by 6 bases, with 13 bases between the two germline ends. The CDR3 runs to 14 residues. The CDR3 bases are TGCGCCAGCAGCTTGGGACACAAATTGCCCGAGCAGTACTTC. Encoded protein: CASSLGHKLPEQYF. Complete variable domain (other parts from reference TRBV5-1 and TRBJ2-7): KAGVTQTPRYLIKTRGQQVTLSCSPISGHRSVSWYQQTPGQGLQFLFEYFSETQRNKGNFPGRFSGRQFSNSRSEMNVSTLELGDSALYLCASSLGHKLPEQYFGPGTRLTVT.

This chain uses TRBV5-1 with TRBJ2-3; 8 positions match TRBD1. The CDR3 extends over 14 amino acids. Germline trimming cut 4 bases from V and 5 bases from J; bases unmatched to any gene: 6. Germline CDR1 and CDR2: SGHRS and YFSETQ. CDR3 nucleotides: TGCGCCAGCAGCCCAGACAGGGGAGAAGATACGCAGTATTTT. Translation: CASSPDRGEDTQYF.

This clone has a handful of counts. This CDR3 is CASSQDGGSGQYF. DNA for the CDR3: TGTGCCAGCAGCCAAGATGGGGGGTCTGGGCAGTACTTC. The chain couples TRBV4-2 to TRBJ2-7; D perhaps matches TRBD2 (6 bases). From germline, CDR1 is LGHNA and CDR2 YNFKEQ. Deletions cut 0 bases from V and 9 bases from J, with 12 bases between. There are 13 residues in the CDR3.

This rearrangement joins TRBV7-2 to TRBJ1-5; 9 nucleotides agree with TRBD1. Germline V gene data show CDR1 as SGHTA and CDR2 as FQGNSA. Unmatched junction bases numbered 4, after V lost 3 bases and J lost 7 bases. This CDR3 is built from 14 residues. The CDR3 is CASSFTGGLQPQHF. In nucleotides, the CDR3 is TGTGCCAGCAGCTTCACAGGGGGCCTCCAGCCCCAGCATTTT.

The chain joins TRBV7-3 to TRBJ2-2; 11 positions agree with TRBD2. Trimming took 5 bases from V and 3 from J; bases not matched to a gene: 2. The CDR3 extends over 15 amino acids. Per the germline V gene, CDR1 is SGHTA and CDR2 is FQGTGA. DNA for the CDR3: TGTGCCAGCAGCGTACTAGCGGGGGACACCGGGGAGCTGTTTTTT. Protein product: CASSVLAGDTGELFF.

The chain couples TRBV7-9 to TRBJ2-6, with TRBD1 matching 8 bases. V trimming: 5 bases; J trimming: 4 bases; junction bases outside the gene matches: 10. This CDR3 spans 17 amino acids. Germline V gene data show CDR1 as SEHNR and CDR2 as FQNEAQ (reference sequence). The CDR3 DNA sequence: TGTGCCAGCAGCCAACCCCGGACAGGGAAAGGGGCCAACGTCCTGACTTTC. Protein product: CASSQPRTGKGANVLTF.

The chain joins TRBV4-2 to TRBJ2-1; 12 positions agree with TRBD2. After removal of 0 bases from V and 9 bases from J, the junction contained 6 bases not matched to a gene. CDR3 size: 16 residues. Germline loops: CDR1 LGHNA, CDR2 YNFKEQ. The CDR3 loop is CASSQDLAGGTGEQFF. The CDR3 nucleotides read TGTGCCAGCAGCCAAGATCTAGCGGGAGGGACTGGTGAGCAGTTCTTC.

This clone was observed a few times. The chain has TRBV7-3 and TRBJ2-5; D may be TRBD1 (5 bases). The germline CDR1 and CDR2 sequences are SGHTA and FQGTGA. The CDR3 contains 13 residues. Trimming left V 4 bases short and J 1 base short, with 7 bases between. CDR3 residues: CASSSTVQETQYF. In DNA form, the CDR3 reads TGTGCCAGCAGCTCGACAGTCCAAGAGACCCAGTACTTC.